What follows are 20 T cell receptor beta chains derived from one specimen sequenced in a study of long-term antiretroviral therapy in people with HIV. The libraries were made with immunoSEQ v3.0 at survey level. Clones were sequenced by immunoSEQ multiplex PCR, and TCRdb holds only the in-frame ones, with some missing. The sample has tens of thousands of clones; less than 85% are singletons. The sample consisted of unsorted PBMCs, taken 2.3 to 2.5 years after starting antiretroviral therapy. The receptors were sampled from a man aged 35 to 55 with HIV.

This chain connects TRBV6-5 to TRBJ2-7, with 9 bases that match TRBD1. This CDR3 region has 16 residues. The J segment lost 4 bases and the V segment lost 4 bases, leaving 11 bases of the junction unmatched. From germline, CDR1 is MNHEY and CDR2 SVGAGI. The CDR3 DNA follows: TGTGCCAGCAGTTCGGGGACAGGGCGAGGAGCTTACGAGCAGTACTTC. This translates into CASSSGTGRGAYEQYF.

J is TRBJ2-2 and V is TRBV18; TRBD2 is a possible D gene (5 bases). Per germline, CDR1 KGHSH and CDR2 LQKENI. The CDR3 is 14 amino acids. The germline V and J ends were trimmed by 6 bases and 2 bases, with 10 bases remaining between them. The CDR3 region is CASSPGVNTGELFF. CDR3 nucleotides: TGTGCCAGCTCCCCCGGGGTCAACACCGGGGAGCTGTTTTTT.

The CDR3 loop reads CASSYDTLGEKLFF. DNA of the CDR3: TGTGCCAGCAGTTACGACACCCTGGGTGAAAAACTGTTTTTT. This rearrangement joins TRBV6-6 to TRBJ1-4, with D uncertain. Between the trimmed V and J ends, which lost 2 bases and 7 bases, there was a span of 11 bases. The germline V gene has CDR1 MNHNY and CDR2 SVGAGI (reference sequence). The length of the CDR3 is 14 residues.

This chain uses TRBV12-1 with TRBJ2-7; the tabulated D call, TRBD1, remains unverified against the DNA. TRBV12-1 is a pseudogene locus. The CDR3 is 11 residues long. The CDR3 region is CASTLGGQQYF. As DNA, the CDR3 is TGTGCCAGCACCCTCGGTGGGCAACAGTACTTC.

This sequence joins TRBV18 and TRBJ2-7, with D maybe TRBD1 (6 bases). The germline V gene has CDR1 KGHSH and CDR2 LQKENI. CDR3 length: 14 residues. V lost 4 bases to trimming and J lost 6 bases, with 16 bases between them. CDR3 DNA sequence: TGTGCCAGCTCACTTAATCCGACAGGTCGCGAGCAGTACTTC. It codes for CASSLNPTGREQYF.

The V call is TRBV11-2, the J call TRBJ1-3, with TRBD1 as a possible D gene (6 bases). V was shortened by 1 base and J by 10 bases, with 20 bases between the two germline ends. This CDR3 is 16 amino acids long. The germline V gene encodes CDR1 SGHAT and CDR2 FQNNGV. In DNA form, the CDR3 reads TGTGCCAGCAGCTTAGCGGGACAAGGTTTTTTATCGACCATATATTTT. Its protein product is CASSLAGQGFLSTIYF.

The chain links TRBV9 to TRBJ2-3; D call uncertain. The germline V gene has CDR1 SGDLS and CDR2 YYNGEE. CDR3 length equals 11 residues. V was cut by 0 bases and J by 6 bases, with 2 bases left in between. The CDR3 here is CASSVADTQYF. CDR3 nucleotides: TGTGCCAGCAGCGTAGCCGATACGCAGTATTTT.

The chain carries TRBV11-3 and TRBJ2-3; D not certain. This CDR3 region has 15 residues. V dropped 0 bases and J dropped 0 bases, with 7 bases sitting between them. CDR1 is SGHNT and CDR2 is YENEEA in the germline V gene. CDR3 nucleotides: TGTGCCAGCAGCTTAGAAGGTAGAAGCACAGATACGCAGTATTTT. This gives the protein CASSLEGRSTDTQYF.

In regard to this clone: At one end the junction does not follow the germline gene, possibly because of a read error. CDR3 bases: TGTGCCAGCACCTTAAATCCAGCGCGCACAGATACGCAGTATTTT. It is translated as CASTLNPARTDTQYF. The rearrangement links TRBV7-2 to TRBJ2-3, with D unclear. This CDR3 has 15 amino acids. Germline V lookup: CDR1 SGHTA, CDR2 FQGNSA.

The V and J genes are TRBV6-5 and TRBJ1-1, with 7 bases identical to TRBD1. CDR3 length equals 13 residues. V lost 3 bases and J lost 13; bases outside the gene matches: 11. The germline gives CDR1 MNHEY, CDR2 SVGAGI. CDR3 in DNA: TGTGCCAGCAGTTATGGGCCAGGGGGGAACGTTTTCTTT. Amino acid sequence: CASSYGPGGNVFF.

The chain links TRBV11-2 to TRBJ2-7, with 11 positions matching TRBD2. There are 18 residues in the CDR3. CDR1 SGHAT and CDR2 FQNNGV come from the germline V gene. V lost 1 base, J lost 0 bases, and 8 bases stayed unmatched. CDR3 sequence reads: CASSLGLVLAGVSYEQYF. In nucleotides, the CDR3 is TGTGCCAGCAGCTTAGGGCTCGTACTAGCGGGAGTCTCCTACGAGCAGTACTTC.

This clone has just one count. The chain links TRBV5-1 to TRBJ2-7; D is possibly TRBD2 (6 bases). Trimming stripped 0 bases from V and 7 bases from J, with 14 bases between. CDR3 size: 14 residues. Germline CDR1 and CDR2: SGHRS and YFSETQ. CDR3: CASSLGGGVDEQYF. CDR3 nucleotides: TGCGCCAGCAGCTTGGGGGGAGGCGTCGATGAGCAGTACTTC. The full variable domain, with the rest looked up from reference TRBV5-1 and TRBJ2-7, is KAGVTQTPRYLIKTRGQQVTLSCSPISGHRSVSWYQQTPGQGLQFLFEYFSETQRNKGNFPGRFSGRQFSNSRSEMNVSTLELGDSALYLCASSLGGGVDEQYFGPGTRLTVT.

The gene calls are TRBV5-8 and TRBJ2-7; the match to TRBD1 covers 7 bases. The CDR3 sequence is 11 residues long. The trim removed 5 bases at V and 9 bases at J, leaving 5 bases unmatched. Germline V lookup: CDR1 SGHTS, CDR2 YDEGEE. DNA of the CDR3: TGTGCCAGCAGACTAAGGACAGGGCAGTACTTC. Its translation: CASRLRTGQYF.

The chain uses TRBV27 and TRBJ2-7; maybe TRBD1 (6 bases). The CDR3 runs to 14 residues. Per germline, CDR1 MNHEY and CDR2 SMNVEV (reference sequence). Trimming stripped 6 bases from V and 5 bases from J, with 17 bases between. CDR3 DNA: TGTGCCAGCAGATCAACCACTTACAGGGACGAGCAGTACTTC. It codes for CASRSTTYRDEQYF.

This clone was seen only once. The chain couples TRBV7-9 to TRBJ1-1; D ambiguous. This CDR3 is built from 15 residues. CDR1 is SEHNR, CDR2 FQNEAQ, per germline (reference sequence). Between the trimmed V and J ends, which lost 3 bases and 2 bases, there was a span of 13 bases. CDR3 sequence (DNA): TGTGCCAGCAGCTTTTTCGGCCCGACTAACACTGAAGCTTTCTTT. Translated: CASSFFGPTNTEAFF.

The rearrangement joins TRBV25-1 to TRBJ2-6, with TRBD2 matching over 12 bases. V was pared by 6 bases and J by 2 bases, with 8 bases of the junction left unmatched. There are 18 residues in the CDR3. Germline CDR1 is MGHDK and CDR2 is SYGVNS. DNA of the CDR3: TGTGCCAGCAGCGTACTAGCGGGGGGTCTAGCTGGGGCCAACGTCCTGACTTTC. Its translation: CASSVLAGGLAGANVLTF.

The V and J genes are TRBV11-2 and TRBJ2-7; no clear D. Germline lookup yields CDR1 SGHAT and CDR2 FQNNGV. V was clipped by 5 bases and J by 4 bases, with 6 bases between them. The CDR3 runs 11 residues. Here the CDR3 reads CASSPRYEQYF. CDR3 nucleotide sequence: TGTGCCAGCAGCCCTCGTTACGAGCAGTACTTC.

The table lists this clone with a few counts. The chain employs TRBV28 and TRBJ1-4; 8 bases agree with TRBD1. This CDR3 has 21 amino acids. Germline V gives CDR1 MDHEN, CDR2 SYDVKM. J gave up 5 bases and V 3 bases, and 23 bases lay outside the gene matches. The CDR3 loop reads CASSFPGYDRGVGVENEKLFF. The CDR3 nucleotides are TGTGCCAGCAGTTTCCCAGGCTACGACAGGGGAGTGGGGGTAGAGAATGAAAAACTGTTTTTT.

This chain uses TRBV6-1 with TRBJ1-2; a possible D gene is TRBD1 (5 bases). CDR1 MNHNS and CDR2 SASEGT come from the germline V gene. CDR3 size: 12 residues. V dropped 4 bases and J dropped 11 bases, with 14 bases sitting between them. CDR3 sequence reads: CASSVQGERYTF. The CDR3 nucleotides are TGTGCCAGCAGTGTTCAGGGAGAGAGGTACACCTTC.

This sequence joins TRBV6-5 and TRBJ2-5; D not resolved. The CDR3 consists of 11 residues. CDR1 is MNHEY and CDR2 is SVGAGI in the germline V gene. Trimming shortened V by 6 bases and J by 5 bases, and 7 bases separated the two germline ends. The CDR3 loop reads CASRYRETQYF. The CDR3 region has the DNA TGTGCCAGCAGGTACCGGGAGACCCAGTACTTC.